These T cell receptor beta chains were read from a single sample in a study of cytomegalovirus exposure and HLA in healthy donors. Clones were read by immunoSEQ multiplex PCR, and TCRdb kept only the in-frame ones, dropping some. The table lists more than 85,000 clones, around 80% of them singletons. Sample: PBMCs. The receptor set was obtained from a man between 18 and 29 years old in good health and CMV-seronegative. The CDR3 runs from the conserved cysteine through the conserved F or W. The D gene is left open where the match is weak. Rows give clone size only sometimes, using once, few, many, or a class for an expanded clone.

clone size: NA
V gene: TRBV5-5
D gene: NA
J gene: TRBJ2-2
CDR3 DNA: TGTGCCAGCAGCTTGGCCAGGGTACAGAACACCGGGGAGCTGTTTTTT
CDR3 protein: CASSLARVQNTGELFF

clone size: NA
V gene: TRBV7-8
D gene: NA
J gene: TRBJ1-2
CDR3 DNA: TGTGCCAGCAGCTCCTGGAGGTTTCCTAACTATGGCTACACCTTC
CDR3 protein: CASSSWRFPNYGYTF

clone size: NA
V gene: TRBV5-5
D gene: NA
J gene: TRBJ2-6
CDR3 DNA: TGTGCCAGCAGCTTATCAGGGTCCGGGGCCAACGTCCTGACTTTC
CDR3 protein: CASSLSGSGANVLTF

clone size: NA
V gene: TRBV10-3
D gene: NA
J gene: TRBJ2-7
CDR3 DNA: TGTGCCATAGCGGTCATATCCTACGAGCAGTACTTC
CDR3 protein: CAIAVISYEQYF

clone size: NA
V gene: TRBV5-1
D gene: NA
J gene: TRBJ1-2
CDR3 DNA: TGCGCCAGCAGCTTGGGACAGGCCCGCAACTATGGCTACACCTTC
CDR3 protein: CASSLGQARNYGYTF

clone size: once
V gene: TRBV7-2
D gene: NA
J gene: TRBJ1-2
CDR3 DNA: TGTGCCAGCAGCTCTCCCCGGCAGGGACTATTATATGGCTACACCTTC
CDR3 protein: CASSSPRQGLLYGYTF

clone size: few
V gene: TRBV6-5
D gene: NA
J gene: TRBJ2-7
CDR3 DNA: TGTGCCAGCAGTTCTCATCGGGACTCCTACGAGCAGTACTTC
CDR3 protein: CASSSHRDSYEQYF

clone size: NA
V gene: TRBV30
D gene: NA
J gene: TRBJ2-1
CDR3 DNA: TGTGCCTGGTCTCAGGGCGGTGAGCAGTTCTTC
CDR3 protein: CAWSQGGEQFF

clone size: NA
V gene: TRBV5-4
D gene: NA
J gene: TRBJ2-7
CDR3 DNA: TGTGCCAGCAGCGCGTTGTCTGGCGGGTCCTACGAGCAGTACTTC
CDR3 protein: CASSALSGGSYEQYF

clone size: NA
V gene: TRBV15
D gene: NA
J gene: TRBJ1-5
CDR3 DNA: TGTGCCACCGCAAACTACAGGGAATTTGCTCAGCCCCAGCATTTT
CDR3 protein: CATANYREFAQPQHF

clone size: NA
V gene: TRBV19
D gene: NA
J gene: TRBJ1-1
CDR3 DNA: TGTGCCAGTAGCGACACTGAGGCTTTCTTT
CDR3 protein: CASSDTEAFF

clone size: NA
V gene: TRBV10-3
D gene: TRBD1
J gene: TRBJ1-2
CDR3 DNA: TGTGCCCTGCGAGCAGGGGGCTCTGATGGCTACACCTTC
CDR3 protein: CALRAGGSDGYTF

clone size: NA
V gene: TRBV28
D gene: TRBD1
J gene: TRBJ1-5
CDR3 DNA: TGTGCCAGCAGCCGACGGGACAGCTTAAATCAGCCCCAGCATTTT
CDR3 protein: CASSRRDSLNQPQHF

clone size: NA
V gene: TRBV9
D gene: TRBD2
J gene: TRBJ2-1
CDR3 DNA: TGTGCCAGCAGCTTAGCGGGACTAGCGCGCGATGAGCAGTTCTTC
CDR3 protein: CASSLAGLARDEQFF

clone size: NA
V gene: TRBV7-2
D gene: TRBD1
J gene: TRBJ2-7
CDR3 DNA: TGTGCTAGCAGCTTAGGGACAGAGACCTACGAGCAGTACTTC
CDR3 protein: CASSLGTETYEQYF

clone size: NA
V gene: TRBV4-1
D gene: TRBD1
J gene: TRBJ1-5
CDR3 DNA: TGCGCCAGCAGCCAAACGGACAGGATAGACTATAGCAATCAGCCCCAGCATTTT
CDR3 protein: CASSQTDRIDYSNQPQHF

clone size: NA
V gene: TRBV4-2
D gene: TRBD1
J gene: TRBJ2-7
CDR3 DNA: TGTGCCAGCAGCCAAGCACAGGGGGCATCTTACGAGCAGTACTTC
CDR3 protein: CASSQAQGASYEQYF

clone size: NA
V gene: TRBV4-2
D gene: TRBD1
J gene: TRBJ1-1
CDR3 DNA: TGTGCCAGCAGCCAAGACTGGGCGGGCGGGACAGGGTCGTATACTGAAGCTTTCTTT
CDR3 protein: CASSQDWAGGTGSYTEAFF

clone size: NA
V gene: TRBV11-2
D gene: NA
J gene: TRBJ1-1
CDR3 DNA: TGTGCCAGCAGCTTAGAACAGATTTTCACTGAAGCTTTCTTT
CDR3 protein: CASSLEQIFTEAFF

clone size: NA
V gene: TRBV6-5
D gene: TRBD1
J gene: TRBJ1-2
CDR3 DNA: TGTGCTAGCAGTACCTACCAGGGGGGAGGCTACACCTTC
CDR3 protein: CASSTYQGGGYTF

clone size: NA
V gene: TRBV5-1
D gene: TRBD1
J gene: TRBJ2-3
CDR3 DNA: TGCGCCAGCAGAAGGGGACAGGGAGGTATGGCAGATACGCAGTATTTT
CDR3 protein: CASRRGQGGMADTQYF

clone size: NA
V gene: TRBV27
D gene: TRBD1
J gene: TRBJ2-7
CDR3 DNA: TGTGCCAGCGGGACCACAGGGGCTCCTAGGTACGAGCAGTACTTC
CDR3 protein: CASGTTGAPRYEQYF

clone size: NA
V gene: TRBV7-8
D gene: TRBD1
J gene: TRBJ2-7
CDR3 DNA: TGTGCCAGCAGCCTTAGGGGCCCTACGACAGGGGGGGTGGGAATCTACGAGCAGTACTTC
CDR3 protein: CASSLRGPTTGGVGIYEQYF

clone size: NA
V gene: TRBV15
D gene: NA
J gene: TRBJ2-3
CDR3 DNA: TGTGCCACCAGCAGAGTACGAGGGAGTGCAGATACGCAGTATTTT
CDR3 protein: CATSRVRGSADTQYF

clone size: NA
V gene: TRBV6-5
D gene: NA
J gene: TRBJ2-5
CDR3 DNA: TGTGCCAGCAGTTATGGGGAGTACCAAGAGACCCAGTACTTC
CDR3 protein: CASSYGEYQETQYF

clone size: NA
V gene: TRBV6-4
D gene: TRBD1
J gene: TRBJ2-1
CDR3 DNA: TGTGCCAGCAGTGAAAGAGACAGGGGCGACAATGAGCAGTTCTTC
CDR3 protein: CASSERDRGDNEQFF

clone size: NA
V gene: TRBV6-1
D gene: TRBD1
J gene: TRBJ2-5
CDR3 DNA: TGTGCCAGCAGTGGTATAGGACAGGGTGGGGAGACCCAGTACTTC
CDR3 protein: CASSGIGQGGETQYF

clone size: once
V gene: TRBV5-4
D gene: TRBD2
J gene: TRBJ2-6
CDR3 DNA: TGTGCCAGCAGCTTGGGGGCTAGCGGGGCAGCGGCCAACGTCCTGACTTTC
CDR3 protein: CASSLGASGAAANVLTF

clone size: NA
V gene: TRBV10-3
D gene: NA
J gene: TRBJ1-1
CDR3 DNA: TGTGCCATCACCCCGACAGTCATGAACACTGAAGCTTTCTTT
CDR3 protein: CAITPTVMNTEAFF

clone size: NA
V gene: TRBV28
D gene: NA
J gene: TRBJ2-1
CDR3 DNA: TGTGCCAGCAGTTTACCTCTTTCGGATGAGCAGTTCTTC
CDR3 protein: CASSLPLSDEQFF

clone size: few
V gene: TRBV5-6
D gene: NA
J gene: TRBJ2-1
CDR3 DNA: TGTGCCAGCAGCGGGGGACTCCGCTCCTACAATGAGCAGTTCTTC
CDR3 protein: CASSGGLRSYNEQFF

clone size: NA
V gene: TRBV10-3
D gene: NA
J gene: TRBJ1-4
CDR3 DNA: TGTGCCATCAGTGAGGTCGGGGATCCAAAACTGTTTTTT
CDR3 protein: CAISEVGDPKLFF

clone size: NA
V gene: TRBV9
D gene: NA
J gene: TRBJ2-2
CDR3 DNA: TGTGCCAGCAGCGTAGCTGGACAGACCACCGGGGAGCTGTTTTTT
CDR3 protein: CASSVAGQTTGELFF

clone size: NA
V gene: TRBV28
D gene: NA
J gene: TRBJ1-5
CDR3 DNA: TGTGCCAGCAGTTTTTCCGGGGAAAATCAGCCCCAGCATTTT
CDR3 protein: CASSFSGENQPQHF

clone size: NA
V gene: TRBV11-3
D gene: TRBD2
J gene: TRBJ2-7
CDR3 DNA: TGTGCCAGCAGCGCCCCAAACCCCCAGCGGGGCGCCTACGAGCAGTACTTC
CDR3 protein: CASSAPNPQRGAYEQYF

clone size: NA
V gene: TRBV4-2
D gene: NA
J gene: TRBJ2-2
CDR3 DNA: TGTGCCAGCAGCCAAGGTCAGGTCACCGGGGAGCTGTTTTTT
CDR3 protein: CASSQGQVTGELFF

clone size: NA
V gene: TRBV11-3
D gene: TRBD1
J gene: TRBJ2-1
CDR3 DNA: TGTGCCAGCAGCTTAGCCTGGGGACAGGGCGATGAGCAGTTCTTC
CDR3 protein: CASSLAWGQGDEQFF

clone size: NA
V gene: TRBV5-1
D gene: NA
J gene: TRBJ1-2
CDR3 DNA: TGCGCCAGCAGCCTGGATCCAGAAAACTATGGCTACACCTTC
CDR3 protein: CASSLDPENYGYTF

clone size: NA
V gene: TRBV9
D gene: TRBD1
J gene: TRBJ2-7
CDR3 DNA: TGTGCCAGCAGCCCTTGGACAGGGGAGTTACGGGACGAGCAGTACTTC
CDR3 protein: CASSPWTGELRDEQYF

clone size: few
V gene: TRBV2
D gene: NA
J gene: TRBJ2-5
CDR3 DNA: TGTGCCAGCAGGGGAGTCGTGGGGGAGACCCAGTACTTC
CDR3 protein: CASRGVVGETQYF

clone size: NA
V gene: TRBV9
D gene: NA
J gene: TRBJ2-1
CDR3 DNA: TGTGCCAGCAGCGTAGGGTCTCCGGGAGTCGCCTACAATGAGCAGTTCTTC
CDR3 protein: CASSVGSPGVAYNEQFF

clone size: once
V gene: TRBV7-3
D gene: NA
J gene: TRBJ2-1
CDR3 DNA: TGTGCCAGCAGCCCGGAGGGGGGGAGGCAGGTTTCCTACAATGAGCAGTTCTTC
CDR3 protein: CASSPEGGRQVSYNEQFF

clone size: NA
V gene: TRBV7-3
D gene: TRBD1
J gene: TRBJ1-2
CDR3 DNA: TGTGCCAGCAGCCTGGGACAGGGGGCTGATGGCTACACCTTC
CDR3 protein: CASSLGQGADGYTF

clone size: NA
V gene: TRBV6-4
D gene: TRBD2
J gene: TRBJ2-3
CDR3 DNA: TGTGCCAGCAGTGACTCGACCCTAGCGGGAGGCGTAGATACGCAGTATTTT
CDR3 protein: CASSDSTLAGGVDTQYF

clone size: once
V gene: TRBV18
D gene: TRBD1
J gene: TRBJ2-7
CDR3 DNA: TGTGCCAGCTCACCAGACCGGGACAGGGGCCACGAGCAGTACTTC
CDR3 protein: CASSPDRDRGHEQYF

clone size: NA
V gene: TRBV4-3
D gene: NA
J gene: TRBJ1-3
CDR3 DNA: TGCGCCAGCAGCCAAGAAGCAGGGCTCTCCAACTCTGGAAACACCATATATTTT
CDR3 protein: CASSQEAGLSNSGNTIYF

clone size: NA
V gene: TRBV15
D gene: TRBD1
J gene: TRBJ1-2
CDR3 DNA: TGTGCCACCTGCAGGGACAGGGGTTTTGGGTATGGCTACACCTTC
CDR3 protein: CATCRDRGFGYGYTF

clone size: NA
V gene: TRBV7-3
D gene: NA
J gene: TRBJ2-7
CDR3 DNA: TGTGCCAGCAGCTTAAAAAGGGGGTCCTACGAGCAGTACTTC
CDR3 protein: CASSLKRGSYEQYF

clone size: NA
V gene: TRBV7-9
D gene: NA
J gene: TRBJ1-1
CDR3 DNA: TGTGCCAGCAGCTTAGCGTCCAGGGGTGGAGAAGCTTTCTTT
CDR3 protein: CASSLASRGGEAFF

clone size: NA
V gene: TRBV15
D gene: NA
J gene: TRBJ1-1
CDR3 DNA: TGTGCCACCAGCCGGGGAGTGAACACTGAAGCTTCCTTT
CDR3 protein: CATSRGVNTEASF

clone size: once
V gene: TRBV7-9
D gene: NA
J gene: TRBJ1-2
CDR3 DNA: TGTGCCAGCAGCTTAGGGGCCCGGGGAATTAACTATGGCTACACCTTC
CDR3 protein: CASSLGARGINYGYTF

clone size: NA
V gene: TRBV29-1
D gene: NA
J gene: TRBJ1-1
CDR3 DNA: TGCAGCGTAAAGGGCCAGGGGAACACTGAAGCTTTCTTT
CDR3 protein: CSVKGQGNTEAFF

clone size: NA
V gene: TRBV6-6
D gene: TRBD2
J gene: TRBJ2-7
CDR3 DNA: TGTGCCAGCAGTTTGGGACTAGTATACGAGCAGTACTTC
CDR3 protein: CASSLGLVYEQYF

clone size: NA
V gene: TRBV27
D gene: NA
J gene: TRBJ2-2
CDR3 DNA: TGTGCCAGCAGTCGACTTGGAGGGGAGCTGTTTTTT
CDR3 protein: CASSRLGGELFF

clone size: few
V gene: TRBV6-5
D gene: NA
J gene: TRBJ1-1
CDR3 DNA: TGTGCCAGCAGTTACCCCGAGGGGGATAGGGCTGAAGCTTTCTTT
CDR3 protein: CASSYPEGDRAEAFF